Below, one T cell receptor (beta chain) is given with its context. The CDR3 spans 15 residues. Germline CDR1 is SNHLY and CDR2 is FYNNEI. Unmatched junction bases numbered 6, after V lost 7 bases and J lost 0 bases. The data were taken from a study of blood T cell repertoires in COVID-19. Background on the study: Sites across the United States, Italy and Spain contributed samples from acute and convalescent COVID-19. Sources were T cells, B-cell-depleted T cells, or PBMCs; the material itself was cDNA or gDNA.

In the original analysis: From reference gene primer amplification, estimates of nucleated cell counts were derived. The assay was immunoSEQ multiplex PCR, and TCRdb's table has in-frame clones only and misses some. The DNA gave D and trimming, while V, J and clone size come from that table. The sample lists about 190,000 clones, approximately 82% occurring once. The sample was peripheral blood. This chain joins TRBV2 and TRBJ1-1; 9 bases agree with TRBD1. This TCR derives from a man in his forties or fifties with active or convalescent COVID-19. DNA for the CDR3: TGTGCCAGCATCCGGGACAGGGAGATGAACACTGAAGCTTTCTTT. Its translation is CASIRDREMNTEAFF.